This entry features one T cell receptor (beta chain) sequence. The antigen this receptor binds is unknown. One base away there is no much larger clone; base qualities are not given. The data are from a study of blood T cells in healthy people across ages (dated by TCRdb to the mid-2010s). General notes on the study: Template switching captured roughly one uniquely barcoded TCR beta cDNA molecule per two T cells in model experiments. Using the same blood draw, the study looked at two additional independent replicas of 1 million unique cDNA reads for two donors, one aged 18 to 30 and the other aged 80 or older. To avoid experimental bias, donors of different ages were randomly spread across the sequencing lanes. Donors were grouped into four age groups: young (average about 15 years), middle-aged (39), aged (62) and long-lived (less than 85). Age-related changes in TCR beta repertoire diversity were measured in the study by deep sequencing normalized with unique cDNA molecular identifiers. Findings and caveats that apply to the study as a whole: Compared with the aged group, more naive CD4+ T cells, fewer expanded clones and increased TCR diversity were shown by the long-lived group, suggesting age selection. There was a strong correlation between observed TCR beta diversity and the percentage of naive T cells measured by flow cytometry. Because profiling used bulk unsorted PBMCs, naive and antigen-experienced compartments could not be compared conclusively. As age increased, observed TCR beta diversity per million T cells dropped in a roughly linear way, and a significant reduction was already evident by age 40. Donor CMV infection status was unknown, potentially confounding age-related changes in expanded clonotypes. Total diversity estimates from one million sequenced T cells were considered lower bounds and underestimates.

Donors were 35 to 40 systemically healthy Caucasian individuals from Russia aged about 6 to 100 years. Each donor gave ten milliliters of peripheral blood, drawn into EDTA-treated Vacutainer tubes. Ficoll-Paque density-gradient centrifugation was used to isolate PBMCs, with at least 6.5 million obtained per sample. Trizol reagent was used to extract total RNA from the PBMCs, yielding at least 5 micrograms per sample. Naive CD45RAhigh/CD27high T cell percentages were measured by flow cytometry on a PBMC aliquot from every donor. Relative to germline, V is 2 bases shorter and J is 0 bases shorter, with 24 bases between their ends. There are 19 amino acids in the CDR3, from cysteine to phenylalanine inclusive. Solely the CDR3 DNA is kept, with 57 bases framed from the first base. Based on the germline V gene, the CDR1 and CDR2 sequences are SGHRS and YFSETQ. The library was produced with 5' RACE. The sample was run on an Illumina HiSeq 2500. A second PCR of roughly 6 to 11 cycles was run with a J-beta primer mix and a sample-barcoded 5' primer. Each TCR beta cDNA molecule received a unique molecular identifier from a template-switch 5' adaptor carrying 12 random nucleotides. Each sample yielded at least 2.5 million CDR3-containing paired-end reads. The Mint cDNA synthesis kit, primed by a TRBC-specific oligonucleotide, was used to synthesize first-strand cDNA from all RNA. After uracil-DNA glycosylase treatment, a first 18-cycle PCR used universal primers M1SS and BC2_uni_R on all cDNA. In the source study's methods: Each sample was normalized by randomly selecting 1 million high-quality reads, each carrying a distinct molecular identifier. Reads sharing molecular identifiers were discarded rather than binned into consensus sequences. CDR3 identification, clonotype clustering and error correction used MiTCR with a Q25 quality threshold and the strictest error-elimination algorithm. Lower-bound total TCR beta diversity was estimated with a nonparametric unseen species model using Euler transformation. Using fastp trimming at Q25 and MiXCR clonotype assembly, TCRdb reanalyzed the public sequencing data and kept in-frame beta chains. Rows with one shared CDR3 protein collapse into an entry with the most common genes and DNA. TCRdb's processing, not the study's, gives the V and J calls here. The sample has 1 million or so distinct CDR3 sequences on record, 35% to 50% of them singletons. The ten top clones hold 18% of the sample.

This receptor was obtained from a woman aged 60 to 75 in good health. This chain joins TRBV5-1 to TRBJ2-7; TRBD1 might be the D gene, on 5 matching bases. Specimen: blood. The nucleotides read TGCGCCAGCAGCTTCCACCCAACAGGCGTCGGACCAAGCTCCTACGAGCAGTACTTC. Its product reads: CASSFHPTGVGPSSYEQYF.